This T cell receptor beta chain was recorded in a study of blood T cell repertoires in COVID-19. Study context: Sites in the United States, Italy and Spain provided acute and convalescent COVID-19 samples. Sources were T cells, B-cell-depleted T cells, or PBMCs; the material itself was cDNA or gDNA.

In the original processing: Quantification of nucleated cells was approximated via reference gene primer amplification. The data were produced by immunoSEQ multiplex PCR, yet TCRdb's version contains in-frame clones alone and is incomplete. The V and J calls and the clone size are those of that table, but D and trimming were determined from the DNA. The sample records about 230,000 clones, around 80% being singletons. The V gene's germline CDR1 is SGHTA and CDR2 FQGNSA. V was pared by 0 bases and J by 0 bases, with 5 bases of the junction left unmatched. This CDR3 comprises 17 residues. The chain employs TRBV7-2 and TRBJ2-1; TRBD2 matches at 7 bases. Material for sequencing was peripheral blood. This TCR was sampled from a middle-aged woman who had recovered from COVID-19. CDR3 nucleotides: TGTGCCAGCAGCTTAGCGGGGGGGTTTAGCTCCTACAATGAGCAGTTCTTC. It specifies CASSLAGGFSSYNEQFF.